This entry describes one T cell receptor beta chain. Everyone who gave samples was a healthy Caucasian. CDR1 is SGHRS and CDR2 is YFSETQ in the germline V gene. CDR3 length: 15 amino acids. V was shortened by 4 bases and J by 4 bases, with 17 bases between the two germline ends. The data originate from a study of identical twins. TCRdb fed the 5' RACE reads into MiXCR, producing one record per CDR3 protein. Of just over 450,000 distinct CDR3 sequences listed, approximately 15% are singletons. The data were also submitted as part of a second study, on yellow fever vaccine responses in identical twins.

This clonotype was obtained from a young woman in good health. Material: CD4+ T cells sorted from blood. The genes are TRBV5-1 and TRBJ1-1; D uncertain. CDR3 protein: CASSPGGSAVTEAFF. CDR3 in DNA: TGCGCCAGCAGCCCCGGAGGGAGCGCGGTCACTGAAGCTTTCTTT.